Following are 20 T cell receptor beta chains from one sample sequenced in a study of beta chain features in type 1 diabetes. Expressed TCRB transcripts got sequenced, as all isolated RNA was reverse transcribed. Using immunoSEQ multiplex PCR, the repertoire was profiled, and TCRdb retains in-frame clones only, with some absent. Of hundreds of thousands of clones in the sample, around a sixth are singletons; the top ten hold around 0.095%. The material sequenced was naive CD4+ T cells from blood. The source of these receptors is a man younger than 35 in good health.

This clone turned up a few times. The gene calls are TRBV7-9 and TRBJ1-2; D ambiguous. The V gene's germline CDR1 is SEHNR and CDR2 FQNEAQ (reference sequence). The CDR3 has 13 amino acids. V was pared by 3 bases and J by 0 bases, with 5 bases between. The CDR3 bases are TGTGCCAGCAGCTTGAAGGCTAACTATGGCTACACCTTC. It is translated as CASSLKANYGYTF.

This sequence joins TRBV11-3 and TRBJ2-3, with 7 bases matching TRBD1. This CDR3 region has 18 residues. Germline V gene lookup returns CDR1 SGHNT and CDR2 YENEEA. Unmatched junction bases numbered 16, after V lost 3 bases and J lost 4 bases. CDR3 residues: CASSLGDRVGGHPDTQYF. The CDR3 DNA reads as TGTGCCAGCAGCTTGGGCGACAGGGTTGGCGGCCACCCAGATACGCAGTATTTT.

This clone was observed a few times. The chain joins TRBV27 to TRBJ2-5; unclear D gene. V lost 4 bases, J lost 3 bases, and 15 bases lay in between. The CDR3 has 15 amino acids. CDR1 is MNHEY, CDR2 SMNVEV, per germline (reference sequence). CDR3 DNA sequence: TGTGCCAGCAGTTCCTTTCGGGTCAGAAAAGAGACCCAGTACTTC. As protein: CASSSFRVRKETQYF.

This clone has only a few counts. The sample holds other DNA sequences that translate to the same CDR3. The CDR3 region is CSVERGGTEAFF. CDR3 nucleotides: TGCAGCGTTGAACGCGGGGGTACTGAAGCTTTCTTT. The chain combines TRBV29-1 with TRBJ1-1; tentative D call: TRBD1 (5 bases). Trimming removed 2 bases at V and 5 bases at J, with 9 bases between. The CDR3 length is 12 residues. Germline V gene lookup returns CDR1 SQVTM and CDR2 ANQGSEA.

The CDR3 DNA reads as TGCGCCAGCAGCTTGTACAGGGAGGGAACTGAAGCTTTCTTT. It codes for CASSLYREGTEAFF. The chain uses TRBV5-1 and TRBJ1-1; a possible D gene is TRBD1 (6 bases). Trimming removed 1 base at V and 5 bases at J, with 12 bases between. This CDR3 comprises 14 residues. Per the germline V gene, CDR1 is SGHRS and CDR2 is YFSETQ.

This clone was detected only a few times. The V call is TRBV7-2, the J call TRBJ1-2; D is ambiguous. Trimming took off 5 bases at V and 2 bases at J, with 9 bases between the two ends. The length of the CDR3 is 13 residues. Germline V gives CDR1 SGHTA, CDR2 FQGNSA. CDR3 nucleotides: TGTGCCAGCAGCGTGGACCAAAACTATGGCTACACCTTC. Its protein product is CASSVDQNYGYTF.

The chain joins TRBV30 to TRBJ1-5; no definite D call. Germline loops: CDR1 GTSNPN, CDR2 SVGIG (reference sequence). This CDR3 comprises 15 residues. V was trimmed by 1 base and J by 1 base, leaving 11 bases between them. This CDR3 is CAWSAPEQSNQPQHF. CDR3 DNA: TGTGCCTGGAGTGCCCCTGAACAGAGCAATCAGCCCCAGCATTTT.

In this sample, this clone turned up a few times. This chain uses TRBV7-3 with TRBJ2-4; D may match TRBD1 or TRBD2 (5 bases each). The CDR3 runs 16 residues. V lost 5 bases, J lost 0 bases, and 14 bases lay in between. CDR1 is SGHTA and CDR2 is FQGTGA in the germline V gene. The CDR3 sequence: CASSPQGGLAKNIQYF. Written as DNA, the CDR3 is TGTGCCAGCAGCCCCCAGGGCGGGTTAGCCAAAAACATTCAGTACTTC.

The chain employs TRBV7-3 and TRBJ2-1, with 8 positions matching TRBD2. This CDR3 has 15 residues. Germline V gene sequence: CDR1 SGHTA, CDR2 FQGTGA. V lost 3 bases to trimming and J lost 3 bases; unmatched junction nucleotides: 4. DNA of the CDR3: TGTGCCAGCAGCTTTAGGACTAGCCGCTACAATGAGCAGTTCTTC. It is translated as CASSFRTSRYNEQFF.

This chain links TRBV28 with TRBJ2-7; TRBD1 matches at 9 bases. From germline, CDR1 is MDHEN and CDR2 SYDVKM. J lost 2 bases, V lost 6 bases, and 5 bases had no gene match. This CDR3 is 14 amino acids long. The CDR3 bases are TGTGCCAGCAGGCAGGGGGACAGGGCCTACGAGCAGTACTTC. Translation gives CASRQGDRAYEQYF.

This clone was counted between two and nine times. CDR3 nucleotides: TGTGCCAGCGGGTCTGGGGCCTCCTACGAGCAGTACTTC. Translating it yields CASGSGASYEQYF. The chain carries TRBV9 and TRBJ2-7; a possible D gene is TRBD1 (5 bases). Germline V gene lookup returns CDR1 SGDLS and CDR2 YYNGEE. CDR3 size: 13 residues. The V and J ends lost 7 bases and 0 bases respectively, with 11 bases between them.

This clone was seen a handful of times. The chain has TRBV7-8 and TRBJ2-2; D unresolved. CDR1 SGHVS and CDR2 FQNEAQ come from the germline V gene. Deletions cut 2 bases from V and 10 bases from J, with 8 bases between. The CDR3 length is 12 residues. CDR3 sequence: CASSLRFVELFF. The CDR3 DNA reads as TGTGCCAGCAGCTTACGTTTTGTGGAGCTGTTTTTT.

CDR3 coding DNA: TGTGCCAGCAGCCAAGAACGAGTGGGGTCGGGGGAGCAGTACTTC. Translated: CASSQERVGSGEQYF. The V gene is TRBV14, the J gene TRBJ2-7; possibly TRBD2 for D (5 bases). V gave up 0 bases and J gave up 7 bases, with 16 bases separating them. The CDR3 length is 15 residues. Germline CDR1 reads SGHDN; CDR2 reads FVKESK.

The chain couples TRBV15 to TRBJ1-5; D possibly corresponds to TRBD1 (5 bases). This CDR3 is 13 amino acids long. CDR1 is LNHNV and CDR2 is YYDKDF in the germline V gene (reference sequence). The V end was cut by 5 bases, the J end by 5 bases, with 10 bases between. The CDR3 coding sequence is TGTGCCACCAGCGGGACCTGGGATCAGCCCCAGCATTTT. Translating it yields CATSGTWDQPQHF.

The CDR3 spells CASSEGAGVIQYF. The DNA for the CDR3 is TGTGCCAGCAGTGAAGGAGCAGGGGTCATTCAGTACTTC. V gene TRBV6-5 combines with J gene TRBJ2-4; tentatively, D is TRBD1 (6 bases). The germline V and J ends were trimmed by 5 bases and 9 bases, with 14 bases remaining between them. Germline assignment: CDR1 MNHEY and CDR2 SVGAGI. The CDR3 has 13 amino acids.

This clone has a handful of counts. The same CDR3 can be traced to other DNA sequences in this sample. The genes are TRBV18 and TRBJ2-1; D is uncertain. The CDR3 length is 13 residues. V lost 3 bases and J 5 bases, leaving 8 bases between the germline ends. CDR1 and CDR2 from the germline V gene are KGHSH and LQKENI. CDR3 DNA: TGTGCCAGCTCACCGTCCCGGGACAATGAGCAGTTCTTC. Translated, it gives CASSPSRDNEQFF.

This chain connects TRBV4-3 to TRBJ1-1, with 9 bases aligning to TRBD1. This CDR3 contains 15 residues. Germline CDR1 LGHNA, CDR2 YSLEER. V gave up 0 bases and J gave up 8 bases; unmatched junction bases: 7. The CDR3 here is CASSQDWGQGREAFF. CDR3 coding DNA: TGCGCCAGCAGCCAAGATTGGGGACAGGGAAGGGAAGCTTTCTTT.

This clone was recorded a few times. This CDR3 reads CASSLDDRAGYGYTF. DNA of the CDR3: TGTGCCAGCAGCCTAGACGACAGGGCGGGGTATGGCTACACCTTC. The genes are TRBV6-1 and TRBJ1-2; TRBD1 matches 7 bases. The V gene's germline CDR1 is MNHNS and CDR2 SASEGT. Trimming took 6 bases from V and 5 from J; bases not matched to a gene: 12. This CDR3 is built from 15 residues.

This clone was seen a handful of times. The J gene is TRBJ2-3, the V gene TRBV11-2; 12 bases align to TRBD2. CDR1 and CDR2 (germline): SGHAT, FQNNGV. The V and J ends lost 3 bases and 4 bases, in that order; junction bases with no gene match: 8. The CDR3 runs to 17 residues. The CDR3 DNA sequence: TGTGCCAGCAGCTTTTACCCACTAGCGGGAGGAGCAGATACGCAGTATTTT. Its translation: CASSFYPLAGGADTQYF.

This chain joins TRBV2 and TRBJ1-5; possible D gene TRBD1, 5 bases. The CDR3 spans 14 residues. CDR1 and CDR2 from the germline V gene are SNHLY and FYNNEI. Between the trimmed V and J ends, which lost 4 bases and 3 bases, there was a span of 10 bases. CDR3 nucleotide sequence: TGTGCCAGCAGTGTTGACAGACTCAATCAGCCCCAGCATTTT. Protein product: CASSVDRLNQPQHF.